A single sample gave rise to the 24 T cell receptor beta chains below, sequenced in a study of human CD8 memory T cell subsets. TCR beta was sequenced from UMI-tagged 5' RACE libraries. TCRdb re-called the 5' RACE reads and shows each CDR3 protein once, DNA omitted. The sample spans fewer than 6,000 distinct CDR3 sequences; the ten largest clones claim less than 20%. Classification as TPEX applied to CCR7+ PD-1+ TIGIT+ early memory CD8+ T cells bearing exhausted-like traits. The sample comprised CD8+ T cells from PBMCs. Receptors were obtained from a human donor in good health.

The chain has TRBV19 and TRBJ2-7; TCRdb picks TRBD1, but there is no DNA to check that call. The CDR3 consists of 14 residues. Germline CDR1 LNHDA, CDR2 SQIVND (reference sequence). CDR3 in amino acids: CASSISPLAYEQYF.

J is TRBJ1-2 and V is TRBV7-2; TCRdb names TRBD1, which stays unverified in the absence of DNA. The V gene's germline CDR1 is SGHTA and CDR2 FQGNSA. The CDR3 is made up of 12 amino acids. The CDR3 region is CASSRQGIGYTF. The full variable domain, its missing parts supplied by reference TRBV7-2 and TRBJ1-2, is GAGVSQSPSNKVTEKGKDVELRCDPISGHTALYWYRQSLGQGLEFLIYFQGNSAPDKSGLPSDRFSAERTGGSVSTLTIQRTQQEDSAVYLCASSRQGIGYTFGSGTRLTVV.

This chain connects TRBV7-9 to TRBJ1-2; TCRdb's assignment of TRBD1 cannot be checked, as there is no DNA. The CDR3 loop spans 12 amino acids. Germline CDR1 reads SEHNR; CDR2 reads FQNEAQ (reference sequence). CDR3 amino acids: CASTPRGESYTF.

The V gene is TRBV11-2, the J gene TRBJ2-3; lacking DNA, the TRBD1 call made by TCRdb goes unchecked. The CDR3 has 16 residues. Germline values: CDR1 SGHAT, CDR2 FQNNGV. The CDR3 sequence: CASSLAGGPGPDTQYF.

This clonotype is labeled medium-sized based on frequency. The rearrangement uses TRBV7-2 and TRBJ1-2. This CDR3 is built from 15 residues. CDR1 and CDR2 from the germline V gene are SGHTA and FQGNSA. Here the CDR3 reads CASSSRAYNPYGYTF.

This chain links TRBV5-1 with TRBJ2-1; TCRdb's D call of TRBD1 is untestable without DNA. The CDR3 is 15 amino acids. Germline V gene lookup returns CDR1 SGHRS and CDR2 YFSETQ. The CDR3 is CASSLVRGLDNEQFF.

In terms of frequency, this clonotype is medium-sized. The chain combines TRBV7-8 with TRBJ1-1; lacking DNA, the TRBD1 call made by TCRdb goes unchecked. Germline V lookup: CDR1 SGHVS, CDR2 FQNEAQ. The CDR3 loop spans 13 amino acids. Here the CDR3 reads CASSLGGVTEAFF.

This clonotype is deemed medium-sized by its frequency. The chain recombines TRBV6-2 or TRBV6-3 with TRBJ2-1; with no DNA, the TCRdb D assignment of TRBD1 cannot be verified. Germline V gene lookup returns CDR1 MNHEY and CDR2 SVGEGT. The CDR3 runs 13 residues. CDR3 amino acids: CASSTGTGGEQFF.

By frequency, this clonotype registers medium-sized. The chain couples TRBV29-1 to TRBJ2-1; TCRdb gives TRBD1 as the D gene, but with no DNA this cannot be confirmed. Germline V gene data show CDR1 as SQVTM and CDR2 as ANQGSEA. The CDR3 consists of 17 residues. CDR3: CSVDRAGDINFYNEQFF.

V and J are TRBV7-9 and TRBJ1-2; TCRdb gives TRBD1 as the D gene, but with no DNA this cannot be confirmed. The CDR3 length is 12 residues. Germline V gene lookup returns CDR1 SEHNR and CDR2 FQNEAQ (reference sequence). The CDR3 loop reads CASSLGEGGYTF.

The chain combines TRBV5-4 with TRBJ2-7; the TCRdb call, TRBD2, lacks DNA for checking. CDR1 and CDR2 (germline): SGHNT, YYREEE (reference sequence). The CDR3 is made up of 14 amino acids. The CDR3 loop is CASSLGLAGAEQYF.

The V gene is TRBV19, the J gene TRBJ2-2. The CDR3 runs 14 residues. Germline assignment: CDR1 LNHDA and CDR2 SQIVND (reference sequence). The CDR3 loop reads CASIDGPNTGELFF. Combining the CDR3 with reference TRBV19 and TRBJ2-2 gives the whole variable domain DGGITQSPKYLFRKEGQNVTLSCEQNLNHDAMYWYRQDPGQGLRLIYYSQIVNDFQKGDIAEGYSVSREKKESFPLTVTSAQKNPTAFYLCASIDGPNTGELFFGEGSRLTVL.

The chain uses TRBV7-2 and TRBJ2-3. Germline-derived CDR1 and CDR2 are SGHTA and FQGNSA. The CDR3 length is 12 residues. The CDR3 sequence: CASSVNGDTQYF. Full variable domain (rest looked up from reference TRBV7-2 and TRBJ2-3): GAGVSQSPSNKVTEKGKDVELRCDPISGHTALYWYRQSLGQGLEFLIYFQGNSAPDKSGLPSDRFSAERTGGSVSTLTIQRTQQEDSAVYLCASSVNGDTQYFGPGTRLTVL.

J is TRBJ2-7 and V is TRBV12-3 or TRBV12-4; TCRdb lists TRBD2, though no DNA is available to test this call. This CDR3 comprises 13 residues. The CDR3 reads CASTPSGGAEQYF.

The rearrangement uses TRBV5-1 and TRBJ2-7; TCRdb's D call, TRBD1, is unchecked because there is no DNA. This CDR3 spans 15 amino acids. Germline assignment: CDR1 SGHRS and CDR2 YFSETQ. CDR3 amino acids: CASSLQDSLSYEQYF.

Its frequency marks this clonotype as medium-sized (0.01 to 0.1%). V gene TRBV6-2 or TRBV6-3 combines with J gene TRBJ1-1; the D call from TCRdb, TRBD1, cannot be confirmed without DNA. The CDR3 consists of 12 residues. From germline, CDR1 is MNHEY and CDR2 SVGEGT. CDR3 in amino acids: CASSYGQGEAFF.

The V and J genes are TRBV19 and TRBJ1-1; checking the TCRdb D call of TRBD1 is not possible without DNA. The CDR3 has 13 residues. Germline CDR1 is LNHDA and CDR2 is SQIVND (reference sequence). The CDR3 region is CASSRQGSAEAFF.

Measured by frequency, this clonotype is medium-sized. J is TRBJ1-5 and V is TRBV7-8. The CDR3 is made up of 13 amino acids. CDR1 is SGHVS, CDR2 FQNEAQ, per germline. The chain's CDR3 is CASSPGGNQPQHF.

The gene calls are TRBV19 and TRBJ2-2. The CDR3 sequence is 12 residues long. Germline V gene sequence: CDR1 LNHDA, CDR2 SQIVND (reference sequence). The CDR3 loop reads CASSIATGELFF.

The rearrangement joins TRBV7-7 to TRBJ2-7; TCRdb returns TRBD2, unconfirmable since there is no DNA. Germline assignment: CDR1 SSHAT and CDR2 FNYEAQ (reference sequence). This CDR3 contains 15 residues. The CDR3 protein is CASSPGLGEAYEQYF.

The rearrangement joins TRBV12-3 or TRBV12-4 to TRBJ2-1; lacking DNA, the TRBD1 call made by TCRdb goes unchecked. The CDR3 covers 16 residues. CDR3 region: CASSSSGGMFYNEQFF.

The CDR3 region is CASSFDRNTEAFF. The V call is TRBV27, the J call TRBJ1-1. Germline V gives CDR1 MNHEY, CDR2 SMNVEV (reference sequence). The CDR3 is made up of 13 amino acids.

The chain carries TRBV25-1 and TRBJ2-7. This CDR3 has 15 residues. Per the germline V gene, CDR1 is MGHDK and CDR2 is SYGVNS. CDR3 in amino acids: CASSEFSGNSYEQYF.

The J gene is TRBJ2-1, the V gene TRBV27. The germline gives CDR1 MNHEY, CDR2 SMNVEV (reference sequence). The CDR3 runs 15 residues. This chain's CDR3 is CASSLTGTRHNEQFF.